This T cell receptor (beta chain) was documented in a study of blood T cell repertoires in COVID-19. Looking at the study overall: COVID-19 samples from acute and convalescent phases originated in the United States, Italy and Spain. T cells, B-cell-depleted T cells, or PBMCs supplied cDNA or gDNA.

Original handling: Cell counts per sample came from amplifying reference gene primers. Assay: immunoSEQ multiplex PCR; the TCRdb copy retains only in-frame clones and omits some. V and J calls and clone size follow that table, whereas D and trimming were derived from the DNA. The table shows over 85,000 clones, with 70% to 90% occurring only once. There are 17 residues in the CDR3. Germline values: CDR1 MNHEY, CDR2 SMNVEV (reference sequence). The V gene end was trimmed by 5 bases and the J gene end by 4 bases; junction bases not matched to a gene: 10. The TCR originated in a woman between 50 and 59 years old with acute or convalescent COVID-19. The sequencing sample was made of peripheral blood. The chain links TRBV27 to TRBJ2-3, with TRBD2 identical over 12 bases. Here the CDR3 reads CASSQRWTSGMPDTQYF. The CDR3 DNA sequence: TGTGCCAGCAGTCAACGGTGGACTAGCGGGATGCCAGATACGCAGTATTTT.